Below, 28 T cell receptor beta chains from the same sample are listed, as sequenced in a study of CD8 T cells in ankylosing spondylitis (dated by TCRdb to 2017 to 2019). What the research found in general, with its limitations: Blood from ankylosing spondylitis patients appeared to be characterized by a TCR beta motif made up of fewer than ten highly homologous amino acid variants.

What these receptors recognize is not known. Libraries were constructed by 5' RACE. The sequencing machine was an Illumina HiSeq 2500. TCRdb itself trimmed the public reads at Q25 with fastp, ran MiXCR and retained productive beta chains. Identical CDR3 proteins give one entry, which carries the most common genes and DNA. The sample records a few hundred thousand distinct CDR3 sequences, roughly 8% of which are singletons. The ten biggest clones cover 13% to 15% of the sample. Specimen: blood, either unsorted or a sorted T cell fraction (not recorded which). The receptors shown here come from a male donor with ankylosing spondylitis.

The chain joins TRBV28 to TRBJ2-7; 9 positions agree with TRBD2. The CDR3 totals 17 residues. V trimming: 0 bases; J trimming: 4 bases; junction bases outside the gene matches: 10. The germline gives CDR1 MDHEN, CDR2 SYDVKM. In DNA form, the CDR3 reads TGTGCCAGCAGTTTATGGGCCTTGCGGGAGGGCTTTTACGAGCAGTACTTC. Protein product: CASSLWALREGFYEQYF. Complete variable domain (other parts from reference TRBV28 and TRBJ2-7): DVKVTQSSRYLVKRTGEKVFLECVQDMDHENMFWYRQDPGLGLRLIYFSYDVKMKEKGDIPEGYSVSREKKERFSLILESASTNQTSMYLCASSLWALREGFYEQYFGPGTRLTVT.

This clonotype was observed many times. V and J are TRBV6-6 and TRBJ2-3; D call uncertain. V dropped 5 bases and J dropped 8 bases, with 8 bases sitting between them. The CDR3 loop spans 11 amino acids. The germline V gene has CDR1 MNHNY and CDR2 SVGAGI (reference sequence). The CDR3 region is CASSPGRTQYF. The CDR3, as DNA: TGTGCCAGCAGTCCCGGGCGTACGCAGTATTTT.

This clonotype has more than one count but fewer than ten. For the CDR3, the DNA is TGCAGTGCTTCGGACTACCTTAGCACAGATACGCAGTATTTT. Its protein product is CSASDYLSTDTQYF. This chain joins TRBV20-1 and TRBJ2-3; weak D call: TRBD2 (6 bases). The ends were cut back, 5 bases at V and 0 bases at J, with 12 bases in the middle. This CDR3 is built from 14 residues. CDR1 is DFQATT, CDR2 SNEGSKA, per germline (reference sequence).

The CDR3 nucleotides read TGCGCCAGCAGCCACACCGACAGAACTCATAATTCACCCCTCCACTTT. Amino acids: CASSHTDRTHNSPLHF. The chain recombines TRBV4-1 with TRBJ1-6; TRBD1 might be the D (5 bases). The CDR3 totals 16 residues. V was clipped by 3 bases and J by 5 bases, with 14 bases between them. Looked up from germline, CDR1 is MGHRA and CDR2 is YSYEKL.

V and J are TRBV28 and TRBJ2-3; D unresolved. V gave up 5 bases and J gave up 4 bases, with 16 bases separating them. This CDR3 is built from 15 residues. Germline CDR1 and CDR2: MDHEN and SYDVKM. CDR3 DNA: TGTGCCAGCAGTAGGTACAGCCCCTTCCCAGATACGCAGTATTTT. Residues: CASSRYSPFPDTQYF. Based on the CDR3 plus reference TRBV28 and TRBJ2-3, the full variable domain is DVKVTQSSRYLVKRTGEKVFLECVQDMDHENMFWYRQDPGLGLRLIYFSYDVKMKEKGDIPEGYSVSREKKERFSLILESASTNQTSMYLCASSRYSPFPDTQYFGPGTRLTVL.

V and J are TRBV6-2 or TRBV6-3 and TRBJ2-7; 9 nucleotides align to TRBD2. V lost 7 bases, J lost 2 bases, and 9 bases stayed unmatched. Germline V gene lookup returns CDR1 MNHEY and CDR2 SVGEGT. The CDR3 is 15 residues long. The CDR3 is CASIPATSGPYEQYF. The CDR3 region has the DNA TGTGCCAGCATTCCAGCGACTAGCGGCCCCTACGAGCAGTACTTC.

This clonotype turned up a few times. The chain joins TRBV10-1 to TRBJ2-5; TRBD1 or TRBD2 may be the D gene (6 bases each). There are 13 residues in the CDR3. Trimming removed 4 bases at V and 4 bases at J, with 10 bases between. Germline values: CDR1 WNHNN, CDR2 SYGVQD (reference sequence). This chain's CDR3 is CASSARGGETQYF. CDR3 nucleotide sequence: TGCGCCAGCAGTGCCAGGGGAGGAGAGACCCAGTACTTC.

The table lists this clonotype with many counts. CDR3 nucleotides: TGCGCCAGCAGTGAGTCGGGACTAGCACGCGATGAGCAGTTCTTC. Its protein product is CASSESGLARDEQFF. This rearrangement joins TRBV10-1 to TRBJ2-1; TRBD2 agrees at 9 bases. The CDR3 is made up of 15 amino acids. Germline V gene sequence: CDR1 WNHNN, CDR2 SYGVQD (reference sequence). The junction had 5 bases not matched to a gene; V was cut back by 0 bases and J by 8 bases.

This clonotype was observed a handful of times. The CDR3 DNA is TGTGCCAGCAGTGAGGGGTTAGCGGCGGGGGAGCAGTTCTTC. Encoded protein: CASSEGLAAGEQFF. V gene TRBV2 combines with J gene TRBJ2-1, with D possibly matching TRBD2 (6 bases). Trimming took 3 bases from V and 10 from J, leaving 16 bases between them. CDR3 length equals 14 residues. Germline-derived CDR1 and CDR2 are SNHLY and FYNNEI.

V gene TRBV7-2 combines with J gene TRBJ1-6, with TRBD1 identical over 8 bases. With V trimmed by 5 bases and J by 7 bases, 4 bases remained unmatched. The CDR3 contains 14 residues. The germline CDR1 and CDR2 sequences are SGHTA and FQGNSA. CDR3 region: CASSDRGWNSPLHF. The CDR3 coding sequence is TGTGCCAGCAGCGACAGGGGATGGAATTCACCCCTCCACTTT.

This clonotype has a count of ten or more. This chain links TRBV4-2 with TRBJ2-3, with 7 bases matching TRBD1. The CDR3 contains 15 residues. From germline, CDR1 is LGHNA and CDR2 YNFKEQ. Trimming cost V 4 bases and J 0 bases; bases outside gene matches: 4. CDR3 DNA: TGTGCCAGCAGCCCCGGGACAGTTAGCACAGATACGCAGTATTTT. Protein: CASSPGTVSTDTQYF.

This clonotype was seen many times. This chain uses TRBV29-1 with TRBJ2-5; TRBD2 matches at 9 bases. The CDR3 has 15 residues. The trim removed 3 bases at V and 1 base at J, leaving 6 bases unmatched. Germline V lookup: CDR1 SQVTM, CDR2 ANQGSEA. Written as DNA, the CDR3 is TGCAGCGTTGAGCTGGCTAGCGGGGCCCAAGAGACCCAGTACTTC. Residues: CSVELASGAQETQYF.

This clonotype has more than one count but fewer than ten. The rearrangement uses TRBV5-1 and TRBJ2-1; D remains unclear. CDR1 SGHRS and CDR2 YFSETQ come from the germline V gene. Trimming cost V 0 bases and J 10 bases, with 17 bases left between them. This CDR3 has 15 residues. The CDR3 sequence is CASSLAHTPGVEQFF. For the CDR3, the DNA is TGCGCCAGCAGCTTGGCCCACACCCCAGGCGTGGAGCAGTTCTTC.

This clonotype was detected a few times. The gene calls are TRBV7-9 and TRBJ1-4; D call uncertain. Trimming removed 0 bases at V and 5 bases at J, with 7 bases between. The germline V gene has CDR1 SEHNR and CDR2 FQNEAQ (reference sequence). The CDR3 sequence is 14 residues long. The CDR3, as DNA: TGTGCCAGCAGCTTAGCGGGTATCAATGAAAAACTGTTTTTT. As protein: CASSLAGINEKLFF.

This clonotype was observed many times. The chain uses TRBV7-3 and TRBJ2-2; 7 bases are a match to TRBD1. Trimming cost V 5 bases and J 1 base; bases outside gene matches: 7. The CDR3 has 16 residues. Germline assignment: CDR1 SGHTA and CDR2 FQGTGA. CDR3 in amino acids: CASSHRQGLNTGELFF. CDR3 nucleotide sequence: TGTGCCAGCAGCCACAGACAGGGATTGAACACCGGGGAGCTGTTTTTT.

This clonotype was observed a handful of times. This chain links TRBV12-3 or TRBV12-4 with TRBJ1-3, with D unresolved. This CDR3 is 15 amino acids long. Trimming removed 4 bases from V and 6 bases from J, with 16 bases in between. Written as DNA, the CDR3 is TGTGCCAGCAGTTGGGGTTTCCGGGCTCAAAACACCATATATTTT. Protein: CASSWGFRAQNTIYF.

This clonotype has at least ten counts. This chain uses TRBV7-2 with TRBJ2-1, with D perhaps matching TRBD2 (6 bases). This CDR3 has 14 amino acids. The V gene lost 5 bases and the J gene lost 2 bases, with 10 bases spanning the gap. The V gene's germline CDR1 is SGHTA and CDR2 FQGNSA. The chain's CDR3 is CASSQTRAYNEQFF. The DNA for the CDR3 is TGTGCCAGCAGCCAGACTAGGGCCTACAATGAGCAGTTCTTC.

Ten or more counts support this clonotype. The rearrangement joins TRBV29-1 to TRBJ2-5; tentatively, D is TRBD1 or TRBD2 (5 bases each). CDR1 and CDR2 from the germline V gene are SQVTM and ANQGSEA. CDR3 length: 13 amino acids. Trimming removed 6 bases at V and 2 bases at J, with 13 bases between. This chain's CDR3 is CSVTGTAQETQYF. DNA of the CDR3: TGCAGCGTAACCGGGACGGCTCAAGAGACCCAGTACTTC.

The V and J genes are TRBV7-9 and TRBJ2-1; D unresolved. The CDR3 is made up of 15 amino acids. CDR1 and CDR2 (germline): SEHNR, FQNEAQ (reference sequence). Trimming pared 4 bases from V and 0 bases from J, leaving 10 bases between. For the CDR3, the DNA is TGTGCCAGCAGCTCCGTTCCCCGCTCCTACAATGAGCAGTTCTTC. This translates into CASSSVPRSYNEQFF.

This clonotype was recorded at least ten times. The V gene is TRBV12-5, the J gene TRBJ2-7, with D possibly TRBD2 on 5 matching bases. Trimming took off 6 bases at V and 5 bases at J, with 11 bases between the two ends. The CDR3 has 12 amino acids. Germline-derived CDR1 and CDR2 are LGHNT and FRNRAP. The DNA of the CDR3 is TGTGCTAGTGGGACTAATTGGAACGAGCAGTACTTC. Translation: CASGTNWNEQYF.

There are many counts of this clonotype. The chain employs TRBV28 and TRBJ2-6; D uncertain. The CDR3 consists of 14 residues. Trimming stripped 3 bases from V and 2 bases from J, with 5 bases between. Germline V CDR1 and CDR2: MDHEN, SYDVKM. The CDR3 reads CASSLGTGANVLTF. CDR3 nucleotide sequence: TGTGCCAGCAGTTTGGGGACTGGGGCCAACGTCCTGACTTTC.

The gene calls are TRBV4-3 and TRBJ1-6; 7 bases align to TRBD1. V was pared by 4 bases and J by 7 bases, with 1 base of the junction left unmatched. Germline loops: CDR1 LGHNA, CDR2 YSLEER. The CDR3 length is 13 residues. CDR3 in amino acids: CASSRGQNSPLHF. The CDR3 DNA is TGCGCCAGCAGCCGGGGACAGAATTCACCCCTCCACTTT.

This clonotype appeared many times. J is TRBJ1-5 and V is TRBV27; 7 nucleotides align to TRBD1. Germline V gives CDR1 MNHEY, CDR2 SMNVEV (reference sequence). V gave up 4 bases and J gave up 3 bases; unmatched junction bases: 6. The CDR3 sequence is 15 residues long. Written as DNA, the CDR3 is TGTGCCAGCAGTTCCCGGGACAGCGTCAATCAGCCCCAGCATTTT. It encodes CASSSRDSVNQPQHF.

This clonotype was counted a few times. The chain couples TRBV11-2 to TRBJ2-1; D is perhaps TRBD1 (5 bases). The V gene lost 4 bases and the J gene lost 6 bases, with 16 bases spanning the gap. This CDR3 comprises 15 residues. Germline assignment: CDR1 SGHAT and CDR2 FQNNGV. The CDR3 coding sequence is TGTGCCAGCAGCTCCAGATGGGCAGGGTCCAATGAGCAGTTCTTC. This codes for CASSSRWAGSNEQFF.

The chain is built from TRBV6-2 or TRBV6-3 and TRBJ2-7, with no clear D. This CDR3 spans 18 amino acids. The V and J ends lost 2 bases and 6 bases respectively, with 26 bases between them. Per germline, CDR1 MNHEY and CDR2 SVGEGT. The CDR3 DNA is TGTGCCAGCAGTTACGATTTGGCCTTCCCAAAGGAGATACGCGAGCAGTACTTC. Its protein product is CASSYDLAFPKEIREQYF.

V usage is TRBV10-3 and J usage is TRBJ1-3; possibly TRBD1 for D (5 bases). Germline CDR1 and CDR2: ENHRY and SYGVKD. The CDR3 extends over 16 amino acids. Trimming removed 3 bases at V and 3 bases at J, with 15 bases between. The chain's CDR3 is CAISEGPQGFGNTIYF. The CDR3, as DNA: TGTGCCATCAGTGAAGGGCCGCAGGGCTTTGGAAACACCATATATTTT.

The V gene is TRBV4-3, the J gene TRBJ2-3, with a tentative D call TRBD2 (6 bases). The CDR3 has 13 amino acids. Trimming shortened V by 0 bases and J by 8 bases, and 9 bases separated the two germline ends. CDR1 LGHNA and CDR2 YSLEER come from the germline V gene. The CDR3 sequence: CASSQDGGITQYF. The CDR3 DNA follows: TGCGCCAGCAGCCAAGATGGAGGGATTACGCAGTATTTT.

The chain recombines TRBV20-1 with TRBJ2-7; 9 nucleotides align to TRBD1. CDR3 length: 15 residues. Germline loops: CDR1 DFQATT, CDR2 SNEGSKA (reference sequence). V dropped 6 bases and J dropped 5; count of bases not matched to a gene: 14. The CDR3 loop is CSAPNRGRPDHEQYF. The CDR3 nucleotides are TGCAGTGCGCCGAACAGGGGGCGACCAGACCACGAGCAGTACTTC.